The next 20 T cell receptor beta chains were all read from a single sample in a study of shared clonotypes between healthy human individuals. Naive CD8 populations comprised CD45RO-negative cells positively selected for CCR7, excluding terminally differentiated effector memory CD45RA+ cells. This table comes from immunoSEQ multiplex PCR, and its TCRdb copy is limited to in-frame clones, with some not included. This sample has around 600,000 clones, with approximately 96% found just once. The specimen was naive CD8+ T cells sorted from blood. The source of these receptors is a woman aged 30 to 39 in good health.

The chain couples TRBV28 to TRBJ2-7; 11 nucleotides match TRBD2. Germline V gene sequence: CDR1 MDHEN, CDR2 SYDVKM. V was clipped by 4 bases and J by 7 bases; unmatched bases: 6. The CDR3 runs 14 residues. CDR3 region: CASSSSGRTGEQYF. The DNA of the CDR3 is TGTGCCAGCAGTTCTAGCGGGAGGACAGGTGAGCAGTACTTC. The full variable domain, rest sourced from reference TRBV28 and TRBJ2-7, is DVKVTQSSRYLVKRTGEKVFLECVQDMDHENMFWYRQDPGLGLRLIYFSYDVKMKEKGDIPEGYSVSREKKERFSLILESASTNQTSMYLCASSSSGRTGEQYFGPGTRLTVT.

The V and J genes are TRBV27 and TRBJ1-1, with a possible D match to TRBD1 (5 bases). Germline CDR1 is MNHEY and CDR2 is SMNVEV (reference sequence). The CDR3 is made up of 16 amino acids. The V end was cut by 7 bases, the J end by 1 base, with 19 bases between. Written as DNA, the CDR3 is TGTGCCAGCACTCCATCTTTGGGGCCAGCGAACACTGAAGCTTTCTTT. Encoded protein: CASTPSLGPANTEAFF.

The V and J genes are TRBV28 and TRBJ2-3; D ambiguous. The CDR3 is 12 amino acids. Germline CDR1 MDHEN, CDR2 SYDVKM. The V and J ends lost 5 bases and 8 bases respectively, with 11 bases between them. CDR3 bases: TGTGCCAGCAGTGGCCTTCAACTTACGCAGTATTTT. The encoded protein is CASSGLQLTQYF.

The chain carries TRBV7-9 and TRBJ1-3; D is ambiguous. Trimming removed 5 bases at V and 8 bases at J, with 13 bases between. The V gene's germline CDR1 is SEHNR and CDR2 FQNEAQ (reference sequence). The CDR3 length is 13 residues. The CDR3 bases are TGTGCCAGCAGCACAAGTTATGGGGACACCATATATTTT. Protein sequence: CASSTSYGDTIYF.

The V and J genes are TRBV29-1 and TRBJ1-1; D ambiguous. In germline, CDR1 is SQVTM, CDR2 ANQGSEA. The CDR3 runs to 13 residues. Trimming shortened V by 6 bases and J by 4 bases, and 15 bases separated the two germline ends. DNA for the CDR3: TGCAGCGTGGCGTCGGGGAGCGGCACTGAAGCTTTCTTT. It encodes CSVASGSGTEAFF.

CDR3: CASSLGPHRGHEQYF. CDR3 DNA sequence: TGTGCCAGCAGTTTAGGCCCCCATAGGGGCCACGAGCAGTACTTC. The chain carries TRBV27 and TRBJ2-7; D may be TRBD1 (5 bases). Trimming removed 2 bases from V and 5 bases from J, with 16 bases in between. Germline V CDR1 and CDR2: MNHEY, SMNVEV (reference sequence). This CDR3 is 15 amino acids long.

The DNA of the CDR3 is TGCGCCAGCAGCCAAGTCTTATATAGCCGGCACCAGCCCTACGAGCAGTACTTC. Its translation is CASSQVLYSRHQPYEQYF. This chain connects TRBV4-1 to TRBJ2-7, with unresolved D. The V and J ends lost 1 base and 2 bases respectively, with 21 bases between them. CDR1 is MGHRA, CDR2 YSYEKL, per germline. The CDR3 length is 18 residues.

DNA of the CDR3: TGTGCCAGCAGTTTATCCGTCAGCTTTAATGAAAAACTGTTTTTT. Encoded protein: CASSLSVSFNEKLFF. The genes are TRBV27 and TRBJ1-4; the D is unclear. The CDR3 length is 15 residues. Trimming shortened V by 0 bases and J by 4 bases, and 9 bases separated the two germline ends. Germline V gene data show CDR1 as MNHEY and CDR2 as SMNVEV (reference sequence).

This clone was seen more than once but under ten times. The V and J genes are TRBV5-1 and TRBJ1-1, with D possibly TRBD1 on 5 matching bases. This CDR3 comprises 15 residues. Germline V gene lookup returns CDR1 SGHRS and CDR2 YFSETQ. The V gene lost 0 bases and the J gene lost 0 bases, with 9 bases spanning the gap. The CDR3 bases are TGCGCCAGCAGCTTGGAGGGCAGGGTGAACACTGAAGCTTTCTTT. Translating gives CASSLEGRVNTEAFF.

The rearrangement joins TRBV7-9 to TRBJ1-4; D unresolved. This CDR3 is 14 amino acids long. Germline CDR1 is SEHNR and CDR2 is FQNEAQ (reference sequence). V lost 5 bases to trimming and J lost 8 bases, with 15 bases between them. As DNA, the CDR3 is TGTGCCAGCAGCCAGACCATGCCGGCCGAAAAACTGTTTTTT. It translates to CASSQTMPAEKLFF.

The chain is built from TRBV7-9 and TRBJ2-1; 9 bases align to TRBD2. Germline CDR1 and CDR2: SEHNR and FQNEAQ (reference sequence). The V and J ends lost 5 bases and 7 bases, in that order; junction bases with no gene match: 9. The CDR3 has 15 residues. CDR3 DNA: TGTGCCAGCAGCCCGGGGCCTAGCGGGATGAATGAGCAGTTCTTC. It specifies CASSPGPSGMNEQFF.

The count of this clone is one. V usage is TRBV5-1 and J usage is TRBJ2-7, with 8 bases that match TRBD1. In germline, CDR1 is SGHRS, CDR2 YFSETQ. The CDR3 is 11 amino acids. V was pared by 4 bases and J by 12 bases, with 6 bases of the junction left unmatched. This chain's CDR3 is CASSAGQGLYF. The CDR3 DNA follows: TGCGCCAGCAGCGCTGGACAGGGTTTGTACTTC.

CDR3 region: CASSQRLAGNEQFF. For the CDR3, the DNA is TGTGCCAGCAGCCAAAGACTAGCGGGCAATGAGCAGTTCTTC. The chain joins TRBV4-2 to TRBJ2-1, with 10 bases aligning to TRBD2. Per germline, CDR1 LGHNA and CDR2 YNFKEQ. This CDR3 contains 14 residues. J was trimmed by 6 bases and V by 2 bases; bases with no gene match: 1.

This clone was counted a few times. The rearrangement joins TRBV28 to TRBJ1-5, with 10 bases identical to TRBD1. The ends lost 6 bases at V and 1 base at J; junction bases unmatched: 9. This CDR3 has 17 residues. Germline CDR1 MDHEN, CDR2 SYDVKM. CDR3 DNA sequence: TGTGCCAGCAGCTTGCTAGACAGGGGGCTGAGCAATCAGCCCCAGCATTTT. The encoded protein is CASSLLDRGLSNQPQHF.

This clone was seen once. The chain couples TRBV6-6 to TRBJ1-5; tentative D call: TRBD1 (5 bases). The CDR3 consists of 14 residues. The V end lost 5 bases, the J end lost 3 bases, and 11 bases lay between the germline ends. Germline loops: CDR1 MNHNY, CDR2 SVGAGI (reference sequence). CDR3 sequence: CASSRTGFNQPQHF. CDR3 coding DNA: TGTGCCAGCAGTCGTACAGGATTCAATCAGCCCCAGCATTTT.

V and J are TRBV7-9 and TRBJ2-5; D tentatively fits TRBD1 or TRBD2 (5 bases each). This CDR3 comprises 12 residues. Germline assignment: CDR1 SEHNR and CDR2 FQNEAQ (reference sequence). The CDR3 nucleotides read TGTGTTATAAGAGGGGACCAAGAGACCCAGTACTTC. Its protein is CVIRGDQETQYF.

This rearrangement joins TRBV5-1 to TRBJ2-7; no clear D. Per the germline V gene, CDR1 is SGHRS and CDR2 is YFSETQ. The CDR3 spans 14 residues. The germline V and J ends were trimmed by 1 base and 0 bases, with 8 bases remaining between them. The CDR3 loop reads CASSLSYTSYEQYF. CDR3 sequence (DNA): TGCGCCAGCAGCTTGAGTTACACCTCCTACGAGCAGTACTTC.

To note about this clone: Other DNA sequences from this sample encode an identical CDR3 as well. DNA of the CDR3: TGTGCCAGCAGTTCCGGGGCGGCTTACGAGCAGTACTTC. Its translation is CASSSGAAYEQYF. The J gene is TRBJ2-7, the V gene TRBV27, with D possibly being TRBD1 or TRBD2 (5 bases each). V lost 4 bases and J 4 bases, leaving 11 bases between the germline ends. In germline, CDR1 is MNHEY, CDR2 SMNVEV (reference sequence). This CDR3 is built from 13 residues.

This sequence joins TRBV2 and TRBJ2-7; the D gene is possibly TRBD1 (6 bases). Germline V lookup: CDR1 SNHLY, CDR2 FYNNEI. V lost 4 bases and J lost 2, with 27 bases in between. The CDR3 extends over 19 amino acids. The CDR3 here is CASSGPIGGYPEWAYEQYF. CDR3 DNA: TGTGCCAGCAGTGGTCCCATTGGGGGCTACCCTGAATGGGCCTACGAGCAGTACTTC.

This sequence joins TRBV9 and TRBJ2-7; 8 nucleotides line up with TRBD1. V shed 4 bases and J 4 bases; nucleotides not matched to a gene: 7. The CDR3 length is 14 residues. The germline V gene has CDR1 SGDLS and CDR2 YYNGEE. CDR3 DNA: TGTGCCAGCAGCCCTGGGACAGGAGATTACGAGCAGTACTTC. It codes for CASSPGTGDYEQYF.